These 13 T cell receptor beta chains originate from one sample sequenced in a study of blood T cell repertoires in COVID-19. Here immunoSEQ multiplex PCR was the method, and the copy in TCRdb shows in-frame clones only, minus some. The repertoire consists of over 300,000 clones, with approximately 82% occurring once and the leading ten covering 1.2%. The specimen was peripheral blood. The source of these receptors is a woman aged 45-60 years with acute or convalescent COVID-19.

With respect to this clone: Other DNA sequences in this specimen translate into the identical CDR3. The gene calls are TRBV5-1 and TRBJ1-5; 7 bases match TRBD1. The V segment lost 0 bases and the J segment 0 bases; nucleotides outside the gene matches: 0. Germline V CDR1 and CDR2: SGHRS, YFSETQ. The CDR3 runs to 15 residues. The CDR3 sequence: CASSLGDSSNQPQHF. The CDR3 DNA reads TGCGCCAGCAGCTTGGGGGACAGTAGCAATCAGCCCCAGCATTTT.

This chain connects TRBV5-1 to TRBJ2-3; 7 bases are shared with TRBD2. V trimming: 0 bases; J trimming: 1 base; junction bases outside the gene matches: 8. Germline V gene data show CDR1 as SGHRS and CDR2 as YFSETQ. This CDR3 is built from 17 residues. This CDR3 is CASSLVLSGGGTDTQYF. DNA of the CDR3: TGCGCCAGCAGCTTGGTTCTCTCGGGGGGAGGCACAGATACGCAGTATTTT.

The gene calls are TRBV7-2 and TRBJ1-1; 7 bases line up with TRBD1. Trimming took 5 bases from V and 1 from J; bases not matched to a gene: 10. CDR1 and CDR2 (germline): SGHTA, FQGNSA. The CDR3 is made up of 16 amino acids. The DNA for the CDR3 is TGTGCCAGCAGCCGCGGGACAGTCGGGAAGAACACTGAAGCTTTCTTT. Its translation is CASSRGTVGKNTEAFF.

The chain has TRBV24-1 and TRBJ1-5; D possibly corresponds to TRBD1 (6 bases). The CDR3 runs 13 residues. The V end was cut by 11 bases, the J end by 6 bases, with 16 bases between. Germline assignment: CDR1 KGHDR and CDR2 SFDVKD. The DNA for the CDR3 is TGTGCCAATAGACAGGCTACGCGTCAGCCCCAGCATTTT. Residues: CANRQATRQPQHF.

The chain links TRBV9 to TRBJ1-3; D remains ambiguous. Deletions cut 3 bases from V and 3 bases from J, with 7 bases between. The V gene's germline CDR1 is SGDLS and CDR2 YYNGEE. The CDR3 has 13 amino acids. CDR3 in amino acids: CASSAGSGNTIYF. CDR3 sequence (DNA): TGTGCCAGCAGCGCTGGCAGTGGAAACACCATATATTTT.

This clone has a count of ten or more. In DNA form, the CDR3 reads TGTGCCAGCAGCATCTGGACTAGCGGGAGACCCGGGGAGCTGTTTTTT. The encoded protein is CASSIWTSGRPGELFF. V gene TRBV7-9 combines with J gene TRBJ2-2; 13 bases align to TRBD2. This CDR3 region has 16 residues. Germline V gives CDR1 SEHNR, CDR2 FQNEAQ (reference sequence). The V gene end was trimmed by 5 bases and the J gene end by 6 bases; junction bases not matched to a gene: 6.

The J gene is TRBJ2-7, the V gene TRBV10-2; TRBD1 aligns across 9 bases. Trimming removed 3 bases from V and 6 bases from J; junction bases left unmatched: 3. CDR1 and CDR2 from the germline V gene are WSHSY and SAAADI. The CDR3 sequence is 13 residues long. The CDR3: CASSEQGATEQYV. The CDR3 DNA is TGCGCCAGCAGTGAACAGGGGGCAACCGAGCAGTACGTC.

This clone was observed a handful of times. The V and J genes are TRBV7-8 and TRBJ2-7, with 8 nucleotides matching TRBD2. Germline V gene lookup returns CDR1 SGHVS and CDR2 FQNEAQ. This CDR3 is built from 16 residues. V lost 4 bases to trimming and J lost 1 base; unmatched junction nucleotides: 9. The CDR3 DNA is TGTGCCAGCAGCTCAGGGGCCAGCGGGGGTTCCTACGAGCAGTACGTC. The encoded protein is CASSSGASGGSYEQYV.

The chain links TRBV27 to TRBJ1-2; TRBD1 agrees at 12 bases. This CDR3 has 17 amino acids. CDR1 and CDR2 from the germline V gene are MNHEY and SMNVEV (reference sequence). Germline trimming cut 2 bases from V and 1 base from J; bases unmatched to any gene: 5. In DNA, the CDR3 is TGTGCCAGCAGTTTACTGGGACAGGGGGCCGGTAACTATGGCTACACCTTC. Its protein is CASSLLGQGAGNYGYTF.

The chain uses TRBV7-9 and TRBJ1-2, with D perhaps TRBD1 (6 bases). CDR1 and CDR2 (germline): SEHNR, FQNEAQ (reference sequence). The CDR3 has 18 residues. Trimming stripped 8 bases from V and 6 bases from J, with 31 bases between. CDR3 amino acids: CASSKRSGDTFARDGYTF. CDR3 in DNA: TGTGCCAGCTCCAAAAGGTCAGGGGATACCTTCGCGAGGGATGGCTACACCTTC.

J is TRBJ2-1 and V is TRBV7-6, with 8 bases identical to TRBD1. With V trimmed by 1 base and J by 6 bases, 8 bases remained unmatched. This CDR3 region has 16 residues. Germline V gene sequence: CDR1 SGHVS, CDR2 FNYEAQ. In DNA, the CDR3 is TGTGCCAGCAGCTTAGTCCCAGGGGGCATGTTCAATGAGCAGTTCTTC. It translates to CASSLVPGGMFNEQFF.

The chain is built from TRBV5-8 and TRBJ1-1; D ambiguous. V shed 1 base and J shed 0 bases, with 7 bases lying between them. The CDR3 loop spans 14 amino acids. Germline lookup yields CDR1 SGHTS and CDR2 YDEGEE. CDR3 DNA: TGTGCCAGCAGCTTGACAGTAATGAACACTGAAGCTTTCTTT. Amino acids: CASSLTVMNTEAFF.

The chain has TRBV10-1 and TRBJ2-7; 7 nucleotides align to TRBD1. Germline CDR1 is WNHNN and CDR2 is SYGVQD (reference sequence). Trimming at V came to 4 bases and at J to 3 bases, leaving 3 bases not matched to a gene. The CDR3 is made up of 13 amino acids. The CDR3 coding sequence is TGCGCCAGCAGTGGACAGGGAAACTACGAGCAGTACTTC. It specifies CASSGQGNYEQYF.